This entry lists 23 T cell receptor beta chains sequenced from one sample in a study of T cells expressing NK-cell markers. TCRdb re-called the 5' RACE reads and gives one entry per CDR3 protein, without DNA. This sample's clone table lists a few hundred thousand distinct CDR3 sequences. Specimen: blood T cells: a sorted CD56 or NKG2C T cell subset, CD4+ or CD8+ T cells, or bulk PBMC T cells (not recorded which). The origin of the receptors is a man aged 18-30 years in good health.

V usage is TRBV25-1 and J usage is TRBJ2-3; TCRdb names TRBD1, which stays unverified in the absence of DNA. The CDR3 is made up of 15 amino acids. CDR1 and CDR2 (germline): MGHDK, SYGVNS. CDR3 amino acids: CASRSEGGRADTQYF.

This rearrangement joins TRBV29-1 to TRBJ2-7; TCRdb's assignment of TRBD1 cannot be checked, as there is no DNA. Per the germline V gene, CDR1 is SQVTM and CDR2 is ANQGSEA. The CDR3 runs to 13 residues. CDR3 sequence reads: CSVWTTGLGEQYF.

CDR3 protein: CASSPPGHLYEKLFF. The genes are TRBV3-1 and TRBJ1-4; TCRdb designates TRBD1, a call that cannot be tested without DNA. The germline gives CDR1 LGHDT, CDR2 YNNKEL (reference sequence). The CDR3 is 15 residues long.

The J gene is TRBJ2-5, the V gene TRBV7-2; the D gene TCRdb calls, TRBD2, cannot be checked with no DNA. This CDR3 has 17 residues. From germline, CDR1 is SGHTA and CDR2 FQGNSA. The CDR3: CASSRRGRKTNQETQYF.

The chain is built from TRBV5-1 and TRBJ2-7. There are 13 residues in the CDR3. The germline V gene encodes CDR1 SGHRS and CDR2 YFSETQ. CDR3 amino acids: CASRVGGPYEQYF.

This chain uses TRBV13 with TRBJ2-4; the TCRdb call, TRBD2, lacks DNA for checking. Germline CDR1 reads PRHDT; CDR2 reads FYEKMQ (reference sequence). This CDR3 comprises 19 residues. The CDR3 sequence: CASSSGSHYGRSGKNIQYF.

CDR3 loop: CASSYATGPSYGYTF. The rearrangement links TRBV6-5 to TRBJ1-2. The germline V gene encodes CDR1 MNHEY and CDR2 SVGAGI. This CDR3 spans 15 amino acids.

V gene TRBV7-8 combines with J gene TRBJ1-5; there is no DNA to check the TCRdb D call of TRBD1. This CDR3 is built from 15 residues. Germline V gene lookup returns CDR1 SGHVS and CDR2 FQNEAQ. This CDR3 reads CASSLGGTAYQPQHF. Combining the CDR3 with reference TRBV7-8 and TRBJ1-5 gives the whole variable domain GAGVSQSPRYKVAKRGQDVALRCDPISGHVSLFWYQQALGQGPEFLTYFQNEAQLDKSGLPSDRFFAERPEGSVSTLKIQRTQQEDSAVYLCASSLGGTAYQPQHFGDGTRLSIL.

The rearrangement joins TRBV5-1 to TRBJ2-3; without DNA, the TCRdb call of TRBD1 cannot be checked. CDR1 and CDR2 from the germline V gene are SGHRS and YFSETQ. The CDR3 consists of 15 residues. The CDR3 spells CASSFIGRGTDTQYF.

The chain's CDR3 is CASSADYSMKQFF. This chain joins TRBV7-3 and TRBJ2-1; TCRdb names TRBD2, which stays unverified in the absence of DNA. This CDR3 spans 13 amino acids. Germline V CDR1 and CDR2: SGHTA, FQGTGA.

This CDR3 is CASSLWDRGAGELFF. The V call is TRBV3-1, the J call TRBJ2-2; as DNA is missing, the TRBD1 call by TCRdb cannot be tested. Germline loops: CDR1 LGHDT, CDR2 YNNKEL (reference sequence). The length of the CDR3 is 15 residues.

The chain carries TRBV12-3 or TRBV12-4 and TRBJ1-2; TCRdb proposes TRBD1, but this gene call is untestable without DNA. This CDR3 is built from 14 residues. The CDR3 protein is CASRPTGDFYGYTF.

The CDR3 sequence is CASTLGGLATDTQYF. The V call is TRBV7-3, the J call TRBJ2-3; TCRdb names TRBD2, which stays unverified in the absence of DNA. Germline V lookup: CDR1 SGHTA, CDR2 FQGTGA. There are 15 residues in the CDR3. The full variable domain, completed using reference TRBV7-3 and TRBJ2-3, is GAGVSQTPSNKVTEKGKYVELRCDPISGHTALYWYRQSLGQGPEFLIYFQGTGAADDSGLPNDRFFAVRPEGSVSTLKIQRTERGDSAVYLCASTLGGLATDTQYFGPGTRLTVL.

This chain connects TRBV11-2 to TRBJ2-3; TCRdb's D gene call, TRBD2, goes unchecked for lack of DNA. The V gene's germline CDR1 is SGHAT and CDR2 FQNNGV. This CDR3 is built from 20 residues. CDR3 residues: CASSLDGSFTGLAGSDTQYF.

This CDR3 reads CSVWTSGRVSSYNEQFF. The gene calls are TRBV29-1 and TRBJ2-1; TCRdb designates TRBD2, a call that cannot be tested without DNA. The CDR3 has 17 residues. Germline V CDR1 and CDR2: SQVTM, ANQGSEA.

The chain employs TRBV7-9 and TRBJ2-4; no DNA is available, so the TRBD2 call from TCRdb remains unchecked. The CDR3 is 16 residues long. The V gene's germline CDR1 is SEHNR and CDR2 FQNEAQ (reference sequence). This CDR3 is CASSSSGLLAKNIQYF.

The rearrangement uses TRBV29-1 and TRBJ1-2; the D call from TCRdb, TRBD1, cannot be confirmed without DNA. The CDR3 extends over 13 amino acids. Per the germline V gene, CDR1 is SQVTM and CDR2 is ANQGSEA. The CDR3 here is CSVVSTGHYGYTF.

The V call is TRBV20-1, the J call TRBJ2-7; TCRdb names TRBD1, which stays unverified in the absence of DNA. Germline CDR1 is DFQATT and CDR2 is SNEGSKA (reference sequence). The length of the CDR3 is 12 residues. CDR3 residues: CSARNQGYEQYF.

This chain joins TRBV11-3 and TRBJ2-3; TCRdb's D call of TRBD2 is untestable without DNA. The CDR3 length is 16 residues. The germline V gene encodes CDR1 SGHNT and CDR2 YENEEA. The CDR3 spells CASSFIAGGSADTQYF.

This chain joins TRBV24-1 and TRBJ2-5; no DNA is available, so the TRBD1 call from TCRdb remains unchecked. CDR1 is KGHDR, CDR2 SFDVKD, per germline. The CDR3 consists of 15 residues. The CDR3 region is CATSDTPDRQETQYF.

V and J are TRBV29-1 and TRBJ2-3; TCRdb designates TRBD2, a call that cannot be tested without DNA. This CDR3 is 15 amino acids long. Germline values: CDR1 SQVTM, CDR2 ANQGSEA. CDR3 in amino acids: CSVGLAGGAADTQYF.

The CDR3 reads CASSEGKGVPQFF. This sequence joins TRBV6-1 and TRBJ2-1; without DNA, the TCRdb call of TRBD1 cannot be checked. Germline V CDR1 and CDR2: MNHNS, SASEGT. CDR3 length equals 13 residues.

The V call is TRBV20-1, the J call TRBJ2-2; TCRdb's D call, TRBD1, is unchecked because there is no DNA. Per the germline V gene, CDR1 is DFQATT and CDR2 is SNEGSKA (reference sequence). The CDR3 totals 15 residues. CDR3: CSAIDSSPNTGELFF.